This record covers a single T cell receptor beta chain. Antigen specificity is unknown. Germline CDR1 and CDR2: SGHRS and YFSETQ. This CDR3 is built from 17 residues. Trimming took 4 bases from V and 1 from J; bases not matched to a gene: 12. TCRdb ran MiXCR on the reads and lists one entry per CDR3 protein. The sample yields about 740,000 distinct CDR3 sequences, approximately 34% seen once. This specimen comes from a study of T cell repertoires in cytomegalovirus infection. Study-level results: Based on cumulative public TCR beta family frequency, carriers of CMV plus the relevant HLA were identified.

The chain links TRBV5-1 to TRBJ2-5, with 8 bases lining up with TRBD2. This clonotype was obtained from a human donor in good health (CMV status not recorded). Some clones in this sample may be carry-over from other donors' samples. The material sequenced was PBMCs. The CDR3 spells CASSALLIAGSQETQYF. CDR3 sequence (DNA): TGCGCCAGCAGCGCCCTTCTTATAGCGGGGTCCCAAGAGACCCAGTACTTC.